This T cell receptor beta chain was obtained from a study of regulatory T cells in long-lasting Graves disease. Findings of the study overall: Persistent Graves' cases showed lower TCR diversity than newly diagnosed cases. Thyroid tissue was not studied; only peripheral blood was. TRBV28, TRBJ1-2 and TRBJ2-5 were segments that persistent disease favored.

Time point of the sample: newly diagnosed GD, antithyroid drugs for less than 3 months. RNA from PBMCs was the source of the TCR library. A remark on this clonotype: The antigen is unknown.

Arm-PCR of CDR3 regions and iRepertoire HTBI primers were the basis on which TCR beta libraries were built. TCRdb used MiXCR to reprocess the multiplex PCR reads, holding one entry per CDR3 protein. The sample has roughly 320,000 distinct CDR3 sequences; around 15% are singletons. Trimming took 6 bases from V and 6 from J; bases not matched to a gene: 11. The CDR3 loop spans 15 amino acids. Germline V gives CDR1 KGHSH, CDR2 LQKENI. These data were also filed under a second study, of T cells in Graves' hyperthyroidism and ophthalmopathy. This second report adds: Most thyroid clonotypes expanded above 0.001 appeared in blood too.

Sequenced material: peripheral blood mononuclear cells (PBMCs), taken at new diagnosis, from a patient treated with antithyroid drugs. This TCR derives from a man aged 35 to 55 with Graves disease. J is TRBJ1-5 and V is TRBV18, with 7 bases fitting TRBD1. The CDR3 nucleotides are TGTGCCAGCTCGTTGGTGGGCAGGGGGTGTCAGCCCCAGCATTTT. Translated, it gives CASSLVGRGCQPQHF.